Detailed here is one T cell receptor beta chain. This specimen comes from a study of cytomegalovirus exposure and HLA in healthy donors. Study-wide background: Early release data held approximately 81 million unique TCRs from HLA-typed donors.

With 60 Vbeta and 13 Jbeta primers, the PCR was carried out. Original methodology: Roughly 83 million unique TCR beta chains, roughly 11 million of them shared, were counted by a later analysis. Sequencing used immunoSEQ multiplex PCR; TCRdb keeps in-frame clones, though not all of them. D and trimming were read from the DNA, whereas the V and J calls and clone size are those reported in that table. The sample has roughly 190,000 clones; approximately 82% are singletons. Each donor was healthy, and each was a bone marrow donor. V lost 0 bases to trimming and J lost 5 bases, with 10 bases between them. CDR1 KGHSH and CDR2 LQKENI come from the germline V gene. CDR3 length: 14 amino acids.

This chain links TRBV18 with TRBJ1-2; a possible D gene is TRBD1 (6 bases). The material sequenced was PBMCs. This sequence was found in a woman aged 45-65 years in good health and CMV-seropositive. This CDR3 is CASSPPSRGYGYTF. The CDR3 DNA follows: TGTGCCAGCTCACCACCGAGCAGGGGATATGGCTACACCTTC.